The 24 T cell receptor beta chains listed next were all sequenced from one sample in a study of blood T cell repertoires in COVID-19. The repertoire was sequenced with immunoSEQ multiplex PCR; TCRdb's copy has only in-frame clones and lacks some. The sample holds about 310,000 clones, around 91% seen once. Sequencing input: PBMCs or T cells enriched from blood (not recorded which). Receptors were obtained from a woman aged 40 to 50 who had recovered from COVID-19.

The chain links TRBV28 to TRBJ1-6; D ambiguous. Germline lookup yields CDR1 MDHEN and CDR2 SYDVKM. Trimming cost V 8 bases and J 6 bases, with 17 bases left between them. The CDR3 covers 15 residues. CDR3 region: CASREAGGFNSPLHF. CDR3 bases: TGTGCCAGCCGGGAGGCAGGAGGGTTTAATTCACCCCTCCACTTT.

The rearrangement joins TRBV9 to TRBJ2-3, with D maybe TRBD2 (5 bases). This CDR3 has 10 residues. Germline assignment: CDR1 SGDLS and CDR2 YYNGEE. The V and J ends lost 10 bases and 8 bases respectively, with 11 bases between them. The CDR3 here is CAAAAGTQYF. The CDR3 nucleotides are TGTGCCGCGGCCGCGGGTACGCAGTATTTT.

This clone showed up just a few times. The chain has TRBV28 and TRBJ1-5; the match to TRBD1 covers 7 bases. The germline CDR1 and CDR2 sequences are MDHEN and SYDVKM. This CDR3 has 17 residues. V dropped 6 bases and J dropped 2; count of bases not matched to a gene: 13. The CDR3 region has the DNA TGTGCCAGCAGGAGGGTGACCGGCAGGGGGGGCAATCAGCCCCAGCATTTT. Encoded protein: CASRRVTGRGGNQPQHF.

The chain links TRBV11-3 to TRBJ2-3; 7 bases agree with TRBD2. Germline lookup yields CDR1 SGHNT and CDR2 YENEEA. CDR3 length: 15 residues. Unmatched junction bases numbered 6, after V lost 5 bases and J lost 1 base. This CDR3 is CASSLTSAGTDTQYF. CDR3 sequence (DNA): TGTGCCAGCAGCCTAACTAGCGCTGGCACAGATACGCAGTATTTT.

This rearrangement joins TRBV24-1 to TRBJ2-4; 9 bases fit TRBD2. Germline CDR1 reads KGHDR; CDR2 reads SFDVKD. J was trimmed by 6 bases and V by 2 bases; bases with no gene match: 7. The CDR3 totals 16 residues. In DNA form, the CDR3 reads TGTGCCACCAGTGATTCTATAGCGGGAGTGGGAAACATTCAGTACTTC. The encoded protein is CATSDSIAGVGNIQYF.

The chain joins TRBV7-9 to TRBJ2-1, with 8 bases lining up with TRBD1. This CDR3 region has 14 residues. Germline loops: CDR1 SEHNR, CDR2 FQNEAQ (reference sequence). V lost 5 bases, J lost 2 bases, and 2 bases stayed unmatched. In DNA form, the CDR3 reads TGTGCCAGCAGCGGACAGGGTACCTACAATGAGCAGTTCTTC. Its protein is CASSGQGTYNEQFF.

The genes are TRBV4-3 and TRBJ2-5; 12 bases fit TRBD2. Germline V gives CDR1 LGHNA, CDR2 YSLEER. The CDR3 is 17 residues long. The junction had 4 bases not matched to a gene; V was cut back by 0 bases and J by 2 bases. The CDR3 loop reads CASSQDLTSGRQETQYF. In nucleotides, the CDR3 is TGCGCCAGCAGCCAAGATCTGACTAGCGGGAGACAAGAGACCCAGTACTTC.

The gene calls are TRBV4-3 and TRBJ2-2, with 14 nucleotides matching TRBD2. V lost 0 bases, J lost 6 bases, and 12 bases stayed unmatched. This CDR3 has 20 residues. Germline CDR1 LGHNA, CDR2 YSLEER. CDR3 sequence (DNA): TGCGCCAGCAGCCAAGATACAGTGACTAGCGGGAGGGCGTTCCCCGGGGAGCTGTTTTTT. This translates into CASSQDTVTSGRAFPGELFF.

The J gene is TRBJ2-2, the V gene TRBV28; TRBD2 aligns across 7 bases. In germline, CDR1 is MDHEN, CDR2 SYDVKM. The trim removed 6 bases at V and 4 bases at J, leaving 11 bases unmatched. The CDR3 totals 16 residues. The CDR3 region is CASSPRVGLITGELFF. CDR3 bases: TGTGCCAGCAGCCCCAGGGTGGGACTAATCACCGGGGAGCTGTTTTTT.

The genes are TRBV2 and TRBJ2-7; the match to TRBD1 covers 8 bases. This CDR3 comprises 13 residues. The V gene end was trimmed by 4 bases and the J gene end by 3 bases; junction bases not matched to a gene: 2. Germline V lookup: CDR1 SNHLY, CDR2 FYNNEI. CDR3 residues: CASSVGQGYEQYF. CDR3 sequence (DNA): TGTGCCAGCAGTGTCGGACAGGGCTACGAGCAGTACTTC.

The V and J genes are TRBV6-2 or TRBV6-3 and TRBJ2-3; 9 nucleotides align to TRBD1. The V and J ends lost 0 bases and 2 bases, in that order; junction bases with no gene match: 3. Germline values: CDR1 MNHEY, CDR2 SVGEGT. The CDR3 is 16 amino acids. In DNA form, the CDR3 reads TGTGCCAGCAGTTACTCCGGGACAGGGCACACAGATACGCAGTATTTT. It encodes CASSYSGTGHTDTQYF.

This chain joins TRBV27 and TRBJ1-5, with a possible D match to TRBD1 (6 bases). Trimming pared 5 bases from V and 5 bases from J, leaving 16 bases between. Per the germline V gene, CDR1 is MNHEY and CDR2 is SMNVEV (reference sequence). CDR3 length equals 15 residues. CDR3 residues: CASSQDSRTDQPQHF. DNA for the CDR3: TGTGCCAGCAGTCAAGACTCCAGGACAGATCAGCCCCAGCATTTT.

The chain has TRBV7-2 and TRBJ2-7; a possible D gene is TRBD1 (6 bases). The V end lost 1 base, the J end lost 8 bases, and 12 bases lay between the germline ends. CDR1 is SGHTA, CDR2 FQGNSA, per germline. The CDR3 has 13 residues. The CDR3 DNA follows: TGTGCCAGCAGCTTAGGTTTGCAGGGGCAGCAGTACTTC. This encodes CASSLGLQGQQYF.

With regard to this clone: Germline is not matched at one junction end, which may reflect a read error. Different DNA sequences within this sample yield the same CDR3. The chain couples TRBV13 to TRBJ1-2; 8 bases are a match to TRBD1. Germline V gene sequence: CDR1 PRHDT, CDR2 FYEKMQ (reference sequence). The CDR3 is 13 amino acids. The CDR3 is CASSTDRARGYTF. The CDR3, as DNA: TGTGCCAGCAGCACGGACAGGGCTCGCGGCTACACTTTC. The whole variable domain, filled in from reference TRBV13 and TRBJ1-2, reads AAGVIQSPRHLIKEKRETATLKCYPIPRHDTVYWYQQGPGQDPQFLISFYEKMQSDKGSIPDRFSAQQFSDYHSELNMSSLELGDSALYFCASSTDRARGYTFGSGTRLTVV.

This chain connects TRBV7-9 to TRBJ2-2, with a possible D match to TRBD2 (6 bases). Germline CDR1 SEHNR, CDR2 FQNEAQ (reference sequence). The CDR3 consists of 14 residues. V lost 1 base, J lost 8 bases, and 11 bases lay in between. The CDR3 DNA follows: TGTGCCAGCAGCTTAGTCCAACTAGCTGGGGAGCTGTTTTTT. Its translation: CASSLVQLAGELFF.

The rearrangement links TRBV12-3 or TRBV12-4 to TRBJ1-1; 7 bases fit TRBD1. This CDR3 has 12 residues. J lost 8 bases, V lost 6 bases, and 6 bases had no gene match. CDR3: CASSSGQTEAFF. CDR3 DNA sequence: TGTGCCAGCAGCTCGGGACAGACCGAAGCTTTCTTT.

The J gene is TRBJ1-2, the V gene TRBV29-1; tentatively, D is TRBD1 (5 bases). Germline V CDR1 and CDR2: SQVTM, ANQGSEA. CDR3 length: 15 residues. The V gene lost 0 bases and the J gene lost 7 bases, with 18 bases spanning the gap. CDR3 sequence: CSVEDLSGRLLGYTF. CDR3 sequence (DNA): TGCAGCGTTGAAGATCTGTCAGGGCGATTGCTTGGCTACACCTTC. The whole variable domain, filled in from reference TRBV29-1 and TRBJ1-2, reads SAVISQKPSRDICQRGTSLTIQCQVDSQVTMMFWYRQQPGQSLTLIATANQGSEATYESGFVIDKFPISRPNLTFSTLTVSNMSPEDSSIYLCSVEDLSGRLLGYTFGSGTRLTVV.

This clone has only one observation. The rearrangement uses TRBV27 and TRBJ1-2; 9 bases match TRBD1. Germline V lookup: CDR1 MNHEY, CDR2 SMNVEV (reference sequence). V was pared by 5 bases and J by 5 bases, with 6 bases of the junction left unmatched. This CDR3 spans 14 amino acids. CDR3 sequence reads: CASSPGQGIYGYTF. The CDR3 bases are TGTGCCAGCAGTCCTGGACAGGGGATTTATGGCTACACCTTC.

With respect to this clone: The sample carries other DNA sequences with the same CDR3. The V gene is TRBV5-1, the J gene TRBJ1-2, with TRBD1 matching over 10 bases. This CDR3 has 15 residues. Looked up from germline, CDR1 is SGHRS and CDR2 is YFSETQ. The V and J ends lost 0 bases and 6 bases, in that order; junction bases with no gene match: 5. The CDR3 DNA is TGCGCCAGCAGCTTGGGACAGGGGGCGTCTGATGGCTACACCTTC. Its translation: CASSLGQGASDGYTF.

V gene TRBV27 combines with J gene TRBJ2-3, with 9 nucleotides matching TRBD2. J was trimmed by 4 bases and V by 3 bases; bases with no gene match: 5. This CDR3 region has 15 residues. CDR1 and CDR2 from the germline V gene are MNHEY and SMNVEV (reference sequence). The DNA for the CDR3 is TGTGCCAGCAGTTTCGGCGGGAGGGCCGCAGATACGCAGTATTTT. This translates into CASSFGGRAADTQYF.

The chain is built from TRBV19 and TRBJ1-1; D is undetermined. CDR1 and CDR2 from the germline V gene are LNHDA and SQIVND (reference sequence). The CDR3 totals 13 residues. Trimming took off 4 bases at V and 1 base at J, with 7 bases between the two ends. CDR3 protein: CASSSVSNTEAFF. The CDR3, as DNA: TGTGCCAGTAGTAGCGTCTCGAACACTGAAGCTTTCTTT.

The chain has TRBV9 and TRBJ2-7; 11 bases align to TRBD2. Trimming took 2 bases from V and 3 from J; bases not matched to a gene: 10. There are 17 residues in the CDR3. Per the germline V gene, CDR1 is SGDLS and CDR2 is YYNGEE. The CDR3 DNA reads TGTGCCAGCAGCGTTGGGCTAGCGGGAGGAATACTCTACGAGCAGTACTTC. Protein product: CASSVGLAGGILYEQYF.

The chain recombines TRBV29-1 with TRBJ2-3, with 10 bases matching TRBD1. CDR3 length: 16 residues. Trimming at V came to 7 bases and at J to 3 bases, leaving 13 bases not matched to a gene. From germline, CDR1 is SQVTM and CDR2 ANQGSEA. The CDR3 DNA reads TGCAGCGAGGGACAGGGGATCGGTGAGAGTACAGATACGCAGTATTTT. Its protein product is CSEGQGIGESTDTQYF.

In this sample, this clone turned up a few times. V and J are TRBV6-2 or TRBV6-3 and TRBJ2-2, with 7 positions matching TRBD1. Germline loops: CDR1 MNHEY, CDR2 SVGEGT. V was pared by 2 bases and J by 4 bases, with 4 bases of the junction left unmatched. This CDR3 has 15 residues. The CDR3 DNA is TGTGCCAGCAGTTACAACAGGGGTGGCACCGGGGAGCTGTTTTTT. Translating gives CASSYNRGGTGELFF.